This TCR beta chain was sequenced for a study of blood T cell repertoires in COVID-19. CDR3 length: 17 amino acids. The germline gives CDR1 SGHDT, CDR2 YYEEEE. Trimming left V 0 bases short and J 1 base short, with 14 bases between. Assay: immunoSEQ multiplex PCR; the TCRdb copy retains only in-frame clones and omits some. The sample has over 150,000 clones, about 85% seen once. This clone was recorded only once. The chain is built from TRBV5-6 and TRBJ1-3; a weak D match, TRBD1 (6 bases). This receptor was taken from a man aged 60 to 69 with COVID-19, enrolled during active disease. Sequencing used peripheral blood. CDR3: CASSLGQAVFSGNTIYF. DNA of the CDR3: TGTGCCAGCAGCTTGGGACAGGCCGTGTTTTCTGGAAACACCATATATTTT. Filled out from reference TRBV5-6 and TRBJ1-3, the complete variable domain reads DAGVTQSPTHLIKTRGQQVTLRCSPKSGHDTVSWYQQALGQGPQFIFQYYEEEERQRGNFPDRFSGHQFPNYSSELNVNALLLGDSALYLCASSLGQAVFSGNTIYFGEGSWLTVV.